The 4 T cell receptor beta chains below all came from one sample that was sequenced in a study of graft-versus-host responses after intestinal transplantation. Antigens for these TCRs are unknown. Generated by immunoSEQ multiplex PCR, the TCRdb table keeps only in-frame clones and is missing some. Of around 120,000 clones listed, roughly 95% were seen once; the top ten hold under 3.5%. The source was unstimulated CD8+ T cells sorted from spleen or lymph node cells, collected before intestinal transplant. These receptor sequences come from a human donor who received an intestinal transplant.

This chain uses TRBV19 with TRBJ1-1; no clear D. This CDR3 is 11 amino acids long. Germline V gene data show CDR1 as LNHDA and CDR2 as SQIVND (reference sequence). V lost 7 bases and J 2 bases, leaving 5 bases between the germline ends. CDR3 loop: CASNTNTEAFF. The CDR3 nucleotides are TGTGCCAGTAACACAAACACTGAAGCTTTCTTT.

The chain carries TRBV29-1 and TRBJ1-1, with D possibly TRBD1 on 6 matching bases. The V end lost 6 bases, the J end lost 5 bases, and 10 bases lay between the germline ends. Per the germline V gene, CDR1 is SQVTM and CDR2 is ANQGSEA. CDR3 length equals 11 residues. The CDR3 spells CSVPQGTEAFF. The DNA of the CDR3 is TGCAGCGTCCCACAGGGAACTGAAGCTTTCTTT. The whole variable domain, remainder taken from reference TRBV29-1 and TRBJ1-1, is SAVISQKPSRDICQRGTSLTIQCQVDSQVTMMFWYRQQPGQSLTLIATANQGSEATYESGFVIDKFPISRPNLTFSTLTVSNMSPEDSSIYLCSVPQGTEAFFGQGTRLTVV.

This chain links TRBV28 with TRBJ2-1, with a weak D call TRBD1 (5 bases). Germline CDR1 is MDHEN and CDR2 is SYDVKM. The CDR3 sequence is 15 residues long. V shed 7 bases and J shed 0 bases, with 13 bases lying between them. CDR3 amino acids: CASTPEGASYNEQFF. CDR3 DNA: TGTGCCAGCACCCCTGAAGGGGCCTCCTACAATGAGCAGTTCTTC. Complete variable domain (other parts from reference TRBV28 and TRBJ2-1): DVKVTQSSRYLVKRTGEKVFLECVQDMDHENMFWYRQDPGLGLRLIYFSYDVKMKEKGDIPEGYSVSREKKERFSLILESASTNQTSMYLCASTPEGASYNEQFFGPGTRLTVL.

Only one count was recorded for this clone. The chain is built from TRBV15 and TRBJ1-1; a weak D match, TRBD1 (5 bases). This CDR3 has 14 amino acids. The V gene lost 7 bases and the J gene lost 4 bases, with 16 bases spanning the gap. Germline lookup yields CDR1 LNHNV and CDR2 YYDKDF (reference sequence). CDR3 protein: CATTKGFGGTEAFF. In nucleotides, the CDR3 is TGTGCCACCACCAAGGGATTTGGGGGCACTGAAGCTTTCTTT.